One and the same sample provided the 13 T cell receptor beta chains below, sequenced in a study of shared clonotypes between healthy human individuals. The data were produced by immunoSEQ multiplex PCR, yet TCRdb's version contains in-frame clones alone and is incomplete. The table includes about 510,000 clones, around 79% detected once. The material sequenced was PBMCs. These receptors were taken from a woman between 40 and 55 years old in good health. Some clones in this sample may be carry-over from other donors' samples.

This clone has only one observation. The sample has other DNA sequences that encode this CDR3 too. The chain couples TRBV28 to TRBJ1-2; D is unclear. Trimming pared 3 bases from V and 5 bases from J, leaving 13 bases between. CDR3 size: 14 residues. CDR1 and CDR2 from the germline V gene are MDHEN and SYDVKM. As DNA, the CDR3 is TGTGCCAGCAGTTTTCTCGCGGGCGGGTATGGCTACACCTTC. Its protein product is CASSFLAGGYGYTF.

The rearrangement links TRBV29-1 to TRBJ2-3, with TRBD2 matching over 7 bases. With V trimmed by 3 bases and J by 8 bases, 11 bases remained unmatched. CDR1 is SQVTM and CDR2 is ANQGSEA in the germline V gene. The CDR3 is 14 residues long. CDR3 bases: TGCAGCGTTGATAAGGGAGGGGTGTCGGGTACGCAGTATTTT. Protein product: CSVDKGGVSGTQYF.

This clone came up many times. Here the CDR3 reads CASSPPGTSGAPAQYF. The DNA for the CDR3 is TGTGCCAGCAGCCCCCCCGGGACTAGCGGGGCCCCAGCGCAGTATTTT. The J gene is TRBJ2-3, the V gene TRBV7-9; the match to TRBD2 covers 13 bases. The J segment lost 10 bases and the V segment lost 5 bases, leaving 12 bases of the junction unmatched. The CDR3 runs 16 residues. Germline CDR1 reads SEHNR; CDR2 reads FQNEAQ (reference sequence).

The V call is TRBV9, the J call TRBJ2-2, with 10 positions matching TRBD1. Germline CDR1 is SGDLS and CDR2 is YYNGEE. CDR3 length: 14 residues. V shed 3 bases, J shed 6 bases, and the junction held 2 bases outside the gene matches. CDR3 in DNA: TGTGCCAGCAGCGAGGGACAGGGGCCCGGGGAGCTGTTTTTT. Translation: CASSEGQGPGELFF. Combining the CDR3 with reference TRBV9 and TRBJ2-2 gives the whole variable domain DSGVTQTPKHLITATGQRVTLRCSPRSGDLSVYWYQQSLDQGLQFLIQYYNGEERAKGNILERFSAQQFPDLHSELNLSSLELGDSALYFCASSEGQGPGELFFGEGSRLTVL.

The chain couples TRBV28 to TRBJ2-7; 12 bases map to TRBD2. Trimming removed 3 bases from V and 6 bases from J; junction bases left unmatched: 12. The CDR3 totals 17 residues. Germline V gene sequence: CDR1 MDHEN, CDR2 SYDVKM. CDR3 sequence reads: CASSFLAGGFSTGEQYF. The DNA for the CDR3 is TGTGCCAGCAGTTTTCTAGCGGGAGGGTTTTCGACGGGCGAGCAGTACTTC.

The chain has TRBV5-8 and TRBJ1-4; D remains ambiguous. The V gene's germline CDR1 is SGHTS and CDR2 YDEGEE. The V and J ends lost 5 bases and 0 bases respectively, with 11 bases between them. CDR3 length: 15 residues. The CDR3 coding sequence is TGTGCCAGCAGACCTCCCGGTGCAACTAATGAAAAACTGTTTTTT. Residues: CASRPPGATNEKLFF.

V and J are TRBV7-3 and TRBJ2-1; 13 nucleotides align to TRBD2. Trimming took 7 bases from V and 0 from J; bases not matched to a gene: 9. This CDR3 spans 18 amino acids. The germline CDR1 and CDR2 sequences are SGHTA and FQGTGA. CDR3 in DNA: TGTGCCAGCACCCCGACTAGCGGGAGGATAGGCTCCTACAATGAGCAGTTCTTC. Its protein is CASTPTSGRIGSYNEQFF.

This clone was seen only a few times. This chain links TRBV10-3 with TRBJ2-1, with 7 nucleotides matching TRBD2. This CDR3 is built from 14 residues. The germline V gene encodes CDR1 ENHRY and CDR2 SYGVKD. The V and J ends lost 4 bases and 1 base, in that order; junction bases with no gene match: 1. Written as DNA, the CDR3 is TGTGCCATCAGTGCAGCGGGATCCTACAATGAGCAGTTCTTC. It translates to CAISAAGSYNEQFF.

The rearrangement uses TRBV11-2 and TRBJ2-5; TRBD2 agrees at 9 bases. V shed 3 bases, J shed 4 bases, and the junction held 9 bases outside the gene matches. The CDR3 contains 16 residues. Germline assignment: CDR1 SGHAT and CDR2 FQNNGV. The CDR3, as DNA: TGTGCCAGCAGCTTGGGGCAAGCTAGCGGGATAGAGACCCAGTACTTC. As protein: CASSLGQASGIETQYF. The full variable domain, in which reference TRBV11-2 and TRBJ2-5 provide the parts outside the CDR3, is EAGVAQSPRYKIIEKRQSVAFWCNPISGHATLYWYQQILGQGPKLLIQFQNNGVVDDSQLPKDRFSAERLKGVDSTLKIQPAKLEDSAVYLCASSLGQASGIETQYFGPGTRLLVL.

The chain is built from TRBV2 and TRBJ2-3; maybe TRBD2 (6 bases). Per germline, CDR1 SNHLY and CDR2 FYNNEI. Trimming removed 5 bases from V and 4 bases from J, with 13 bases in between. The CDR3 has 14 residues. Here the CDR3 DNA reads TGTGCCAGCAGTACGGGAGTTCTTGCAGATACGCAGTATTTT. Protein product: CASSTGVLADTQYF.

The V gene is TRBV28, the J gene TRBJ1-1; D is uncertain. CDR1 is MDHEN, CDR2 SYDVKM, per germline. The CDR3 length is 13 residues. V dropped 7 bases and J dropped 0 bases, with 9 bases sitting between them. The CDR3 DNA sequence: TGTGCCAGCATCGGGCCGCTGAACACTGAAGCTTTCTTT. Translating it yields CASIGPLNTEAFF.

This clone was counted many times. The chain links TRBV25-1 to TRBJ1-3; no clear D. The V end was cut by 5 bases, the J end by 4 bases, with 6 bases between. Germline V gene sequence: CDR1 MGHDK, CDR2 SYGVNS. The CDR3 length is 12 residues. The CDR3 region is CASSPSGNTIYF. CDR3 sequence (DNA): TGTGCCAGCAGTCCCTCGGGAAACACCATATATTTT. Based on the CDR3 plus reference TRBV25-1 and TRBJ1-3, the full variable domain is EADIYQTPRYLVIGTGKKITLECSQTMGHDKMYWYQQDPGMELHLIHYSYGVNSTEKGDLSSESTVSRIRTEHFPLTLESARPSHTSQYLCASSPSGNTIYFGEGSWLTVV.

This clone was observed a single time. The chain carries TRBV6-1 and TRBJ2-5; tentative D call: TRBD2 (5 bases). Between the trimmed V and J ends, which lost 0 bases and 1 base, there was a span of 15 bases. Looked up from germline, CDR1 is MNHNS and CDR2 is SASEGT. This CDR3 has 17 amino acids. CDR3 region: CASSEALLAASQETQYF. CDR3 sequence (DNA): TGTGCCAGCAGTGAAGCGCTTCTAGCAGCCAGCCAAGAGACCCAGTACTTC.